This T cell receptor (beta chain) was identified in a study of blood T cell repertoires in COVID-19. On the study more broadly: The United States, Italy and Spain supplied acute and convalescent COVID-19 samples.

The protocol was immunoSEQ multiplex PCR, while the TCRdb copy is restricted to in-frame clones and leaves out a portion. The data hold 250,000 to 350,000 clones, with approximately 90% observed a single time. With 3 bases removed from V and 2 bases from J, the gap between germline ends came to 14 bases. Germline CDR1 is MDHEN and CDR2 is SYDVKM. There are 16 residues in the CDR3. The J gene is TRBJ1-5, the V gene TRBV28; TRBD1 might be the D (6 bases). The receptor comes from a woman between 25 and 40 years old with COVID-19, enrolled during active disease. Sequenced sample: peripheral blood. CDR3 sequence reads: CASSFSKRQGNQPQHF. The CDR3 region has the DNA TGTGCCAGCAGTTTCTCCAAACGACAGGGCAATCAGCCCCAGCATTTT.